Only a few counts were recorded for the clone carrying this T cell receptor beta chain. What it binds is not known. This sample stems from a study of T-cell memory formation after mild COVID-19. Study at large: Largely donor-specific sequence clusters came from two donors.

General study points: The second-wave clones peaking on day 37 were not confirmed as SARS-CoV-2-specific. Those CD4+ clones that contracted were mainly in CM and EM (CD8+ ones in EMRA). Memory from before infection featured some responding clones, which suggests cross-reactive memory joined.

TCRdb independently ran MiXCR on the 5' RACE reads; one entry per CDR3 protein. The data hold hundreds of thousands of distinct CDR3 sequences, with roughly 25% observed a single time. V shed 8 bases, J shed 5 bases, and the junction held 10 bases outside the gene matches. This CDR3 region has 14 residues. The material sequenced was PBMCs or a T cell subset sorted from them (not recorded which). The chain combines TRBV12-3 or TRBV12-4 with TRBJ2-5; 8 bases map to TRBD2. This clonotype was obtained from an adult woman who had mild COVID-19 (a few samples of this study predate the infection). Cell type and time point are not known. Here the CDR3 reads CASALAGSIETQYF. For the CDR3, the DNA is TGTGCCAGCGCCTTAGCGGGATCCATCGAGACCCAGTACTTC.